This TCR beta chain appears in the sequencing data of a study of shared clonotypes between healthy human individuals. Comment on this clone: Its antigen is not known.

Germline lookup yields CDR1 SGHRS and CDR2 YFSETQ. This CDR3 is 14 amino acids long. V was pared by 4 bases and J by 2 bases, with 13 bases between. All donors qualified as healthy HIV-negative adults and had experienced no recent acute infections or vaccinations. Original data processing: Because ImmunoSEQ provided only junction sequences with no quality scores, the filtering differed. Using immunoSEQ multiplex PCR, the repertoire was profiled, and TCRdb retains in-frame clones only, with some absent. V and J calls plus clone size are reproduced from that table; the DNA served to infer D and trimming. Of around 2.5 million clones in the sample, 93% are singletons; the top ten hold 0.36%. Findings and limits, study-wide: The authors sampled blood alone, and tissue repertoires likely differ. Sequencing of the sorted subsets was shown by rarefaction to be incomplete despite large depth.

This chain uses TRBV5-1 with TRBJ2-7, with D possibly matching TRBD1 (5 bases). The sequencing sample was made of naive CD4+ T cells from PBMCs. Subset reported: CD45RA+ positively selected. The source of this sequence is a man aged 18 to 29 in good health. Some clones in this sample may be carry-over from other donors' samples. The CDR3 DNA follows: TGCGCCAGCAGCAAGGACACCTACCCCTACGAGCAGTACTTC. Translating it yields CASSKDTYPYEQYF.